The 24 T cell receptor beta chains in this list originate from one sample, sequenced in a study of human T cells and chemical hapten exposure (dated by TCRdb to about 2021). Taken with the paper, the label for time point translates to: pre-sensitization, week 0. Read against the paper, the sample's treatment or condition label means: therapeutic diphenylcyclopropenone sensitization with weekly scalp DPC. Receptors were amplified or captured by RACE. Data came from a NextSeq 500. TCRdb's own reprocessing of the public reads used fastp at Q25 and MiXCR and kept productive beta chains. Each entry merges the rows of one CDR3 protein and shows their most common DNA and genes. Recorded for this sample are 62,000 or so distinct CDR3 sequences; approximately 11% of them occurred a single time. 4% to 6% of the sample comes from the top ten. The sequenced sample was whole blood, obtained in connection with sensitization to the hapten diphenylcyclopropenone (DPC). These receptors all stem from a woman aged 50 to 65 with alopecia areata. Some clones in this sample may be carry-over from other donors' samples.

This clonotype was detected a few times. The chain combines TRBV7-3 with TRBJ2-1, with 9 nucleotides matching TRBD2. With V trimmed by 5 bases and J by 2 bases, 7 bases remained unmatched. The germline gives CDR1 SGHTA, CDR2 FQGTGA. The CDR3 contains 16 residues. The CDR3 sequence: CASSKEAGGPYNEQFF. The CDR3 DNA reads TGTGCCAGCAGCAAAGAGGCGGGAGGGCCCTACAATGAGCAGTTCTTC.

This clonotype was observed a few times. J is TRBJ1-6 and V is TRBV11-2; possible D gene TRBD1, 6 bases. The germline CDR1 and CDR2 sequences are SGHAT and FQNNGV. V lost 6 bases, J lost 4 bases, and 10 bases lay in between. CDR3 length: 14 residues. CDR3 loop: CASSQQGYNSPLHF. CDR3 DNA sequence: TGTGCCAGCAGTCAACAGGGTTATAATTCACCCCTCCACTTT.

The genes are TRBV2 and TRBJ1-2, with unresolved D. CDR1 and CDR2 from the germline V gene are SNHLY and FYNNEI. The CDR3 covers 13 residues. The V and J ends lost 4 bases and 5 bases respectively, with 11 bases between them. DNA for the CDR3: TGTGCCAGCAGTGGAGGGAAGTGGTATGGCTACACCTTC. Its translation: CASSGGKWYGYTF. Variable domain in full (rest from reference TRBV2 and TRBJ1-2): EPEVTQTPSHQVTQMGQEVILRCVPISNHLYFYWYRQILGQKVEFLVSFYNNEISEKSEIFDDQFSVERPDGSNFTLKIRSTKLEDSAMYFCASSGGKWYGYTFGSGTRLTVV.

This clonotype was counted many times. This chain uses TRBV7-2 with TRBJ2-1, with 8 bases matching TRBD1. The germline V gene encodes CDR1 SGHTA and CDR2 FQGNSA. The V gene end was trimmed by 4 bases and the J gene end by 9 bases; junction bases not matched to a gene: 8. This CDR3 has 14 residues. The CDR3 sequence: CASSSSRGQSEQFF. As DNA, the CDR3 is TGTGCCAGCAGCTCAAGCAGGGGGCAAAGTGAGCAGTTCTTC.

The rearrangement joins TRBV9 to TRBJ1-4; D perhaps matches TRBD1 (5 bases). The length of the CDR3 is 16 residues. Germline CDR1 SGDLS, CDR2 YYNGEE. Trimming took 0 bases from V and 6 from J, leaving 15 bases between them. Here the CDR3 DNA reads TGTGCCAGCAGCGTAGGGCGAGGGGCCTTGGATGAAAAACTGTTTTTT. It translates to CASSVGRGALDEKLFF.

There are many counts of this clonotype. The CDR3 nucleotides are TGTGCCAGCAGTCGCTCCCTACTAGCGGGGGAGCAGTACTTC. Residues: CASSRSLLAGEQYF. The chain has TRBV6-5 and TRBJ2-7; TRBD2 agrees at 10 bases. CDR3 length: 14 residues. Germline CDR1 MNHEY, CDR2 SVGAGI. Trimming at V came to 5 bases and at J to 7 bases, leaving 8 bases not matched to a gene.

This chain links TRBV29-1 with TRBJ2-1; D gene uncertain. Trimming removed 7 bases from V and 1 base from J, with 11 bases in between. This CDR3 has 13 residues. Germline CDR1 is SQVTM and CDR2 is ANQGSEA. CDR3 sequence reads: CSARGSSYNEQFF. CDR3 DNA: TGCAGCGCCCGCGGCAGTTCCTACAATGAGCAGTTCTTC.

This clonotype has at least ten counts. The gene calls are TRBV6-2 or TRBV6-3 and TRBJ1-1; 7 bases align to TRBD1. This CDR3 has 14 residues. The germline gives CDR1 MNHEY, CDR2 SVGEGT. The junction had 9 bases not matched to a gene; V was cut back by 7 bases and J by 4 bases. The CDR3 nucleotides read TGTGCCAGCACCTTACAGGGGTTCCCCACTGAAGCTTTCTTT. This translates into CASTLQGFPTEAFF.

This clonotype was picked up many times. This sequence joins TRBV5-1 and TRBJ2-1; 10 nucleotides line up with TRBD2. Germline V CDR1 and CDR2: SGHRS, YFSETQ. The CDR3 runs to 17 residues. Germline trimming cut 0 bases from V and 2 bases from J; bases unmatched to any gene: 5. The CDR3 protein is CASSLAPTSGTYNEQFF. DNA of the CDR3: TGCGCCAGCAGCTTGGCCCCCACTAGCGGGACCTACAATGAGCAGTTCTTC.

This clonotype was found a few times. Compared with germline, one end of the junction differs, possibly owing to a read error. The rearrangement uses TRBV28 and TRBJ2-7; 10 bases fit TRBD2. Per germline, CDR1 MDHEN and CDR2 SYDVKM. There are 9 residues in the CDR3. CDR3 loop: CASSCSGRF. CDR3 sequence (DNA): TGTGCCAGCAGTTGTAGCGGGAGGTTC.

This clonotype was recorded a few times. One end of the junction does not line up with germline, which may come from a read error. This sequence joins TRBV6-1 and TRBJ1-5, with D unclear. The germline CDR1 and CDR2 sequences are MNHNS and SASEGT. The CDR3 extends over 14 amino acids. CDR3 sequence: CASREGLSNQPQHF. The DNA for the CDR3 is TGTGCCAGCAGAGAAGGGTTGAGCAATCAGCCCCAGCATTTT.

To note about this clonotype: Just one base apart from a much larger clone, this may be a read error. In DNA form, the CDR3 reads TGTGCCAGCAGTACGCCCGGACTAGTGAGCAAACGGGGGACCCAGTACTTC. It translates to CASSTPGLVSKRGTQYF. V usage is TRBV28 and J usage is TRBJ2-5; 7 bases are shared with TRBD2. Unmatched junction bases numbered 19, after V lost 5 bases and J lost 7 bases. This CDR3 spans 17 amino acids. Germline V gene sequence: CDR1 MDHEN, CDR2 SYDVKM.

This clonotype was seen only a few times. The chain combines TRBV11-2 with TRBJ2-3; no clear D gene. The CDR3 has 14 amino acids. Per germline, CDR1 SGHAT and CDR2 FQNNGV. With 2 bases removed from V and 0 bases from J, the gap between germline ends came to 6 bases. The CDR3 protein is CASSLLRSTDTQYF. In nucleotides, the CDR3 is TGTGCCAGCAGCTTATTGCGGAGCACAGATACGCAGTATTTT.

This clonotype showed up many times. The CDR3 nucleotides read TGCAGCGTCCAGGGCGAGGGCGGGACCCAGTACTTC. This encodes CSVQGEGGTQYF. The V gene is TRBV29-1, the J gene TRBJ2-5, with D perhaps TRBD1 or TRBD2 (5 bases each). With 6 bases removed from V and 7 bases from J, the gap between germline ends came to 15 bases. Per the germline V gene, CDR1 is SQVTM and CDR2 is ANQGSEA. The CDR3 spans 12 residues.

This clonotype was observed a few times. J is TRBJ2-1 and V is TRBV3-1; possible D gene TRBD2, 6 bases. Trimming stripped 1 base from V and 6 bases from J, with 7 bases between. Germline assignment: CDR1 LGHDT and CDR2 YNNKEL (reference sequence). The CDR3 contains 13 residues. The CDR3 sequence is CASSQAGSNEQFF. CDR3 nucleotides: TGTGCCAGCAGCCAAGCCGGGAGCAATGAGCAGTTCTTC.

This clonotype was detected a few times. This sequence joins TRBV5-1 and TRBJ2-3; 7 positions match TRBD2. The CDR3 totals 15 residues. The junction had 8 bases not matched to a gene; V was cut back by 7 bases and J by 0 bases. Per the germline V gene, CDR1 is SGHRS and CDR2 is YFSETQ. Here the CDR3 reads CASGGDPASTDTQYF. Written as DNA, the CDR3 is TGCGCCAGCGGGGGGGACCCCGCCAGCACAGATACGCAGTATTTT. The full variable domain, its missing parts supplied by reference TRBV5-1 and TRBJ2-3, is KAGVTQTPRYLIKTRGQQVTLSCSPISGHRSVSWYQQTPGQGLQFLFEYFSETQRNKGNFPGRFSGRQFSNSRSEMNVSTLELGDSALYLCASGGDPASTDTQYFGPGTRLTVL.

This clonotype appeared many times. This chain links TRBV6-6 with TRBJ2-3; 11 positions agree with TRBD1. Per germline, CDR1 MNHNY and CDR2 SVGAGI (reference sequence). After removal of 2 bases from V and 3 bases from J, the junction contained 7 bases not matched to a gene. CDR3 size: 17 residues. The chain's CDR3 is CASSYARDRGYTDTQYF. The CDR3 DNA sequence: TGTGCCAGCAGTTACGCGAGGGACAGGGGGTATACAGATACGCAGTATTTT.

The table lists this clonotype with many counts. The chain combines TRBV11-1 with TRBJ2-1, with D unclear. Trimming stripped 6 bases from V and 6 bases from J, with 15 bases between. This CDR3 region has 14 residues. Germline V gene sequence: CDR1 SGHAT, CDR2 FQDESV (reference sequence). The CDR3 is CASRAGMTSNEQFF. The DNA of the CDR3 is TGTGCCAGCAGAGCTGGCATGACCTCCAATGAGCAGTTCTTC.

This clonotype came up many times. The chain carries TRBV28 and TRBJ1-1; D call uncertain. CDR1 is MDHEN and CDR2 is SYDVKM in the germline V gene. V lost 7 bases and J lost 7, with 22 bases in between. The CDR3 is 15 residues long. The CDR3 bases are TGTGCCAGCACCTTACCGACTTACACCTCACGTGAAGCTTTCTTT. Its protein product is CASTLPTYTSREAFF. The full variable domain, in which reference TRBV28 and TRBJ1-1 provide the parts outside the CDR3, is DVKVTQSSRYLVKRTGEKVFLECVQDMDHENMFWYRQDPGLGLRLIYFSYDVKMKEKGDIPEGYSVSREKKERFSLILESASTNQTSMYLCASTLPTYTSREAFFGQGTRLTVV.

This clonotype appeared a few times. A junction end diverges from the germline sequence, so it may reflect a read error. V is TRBV28 and J is TRBJ2-7; 8 positions match TRBD1. Germline-derived CDR1 and CDR2 are MDHEN and SYDVKM. There are 13 residues in the CDR3. The CDR3 DNA follows: TGTGCCAGCAGTTTACTCACCCGGGACAGGATGAACTTC. It is translated as CASSLLTRDRMNF.

In this sample, this clonotype turned up a few times. At one boundary the junction diverges from the germline segment, which might be a read error. The V gene is TRBV28, the J gene TRBJ2-3, with D perhaps matching TRBD1 (6 bases). Germline V gene data show CDR1 as MDHEN and CDR2 as SYDVKM. The CDR3 has 12 amino acids. The CDR3 here is CASSSPYLGQLF. The CDR3 DNA reads as TGTGCCAGCAGTTCCCCTTACCTCGGACAGCTTTTT.

The chain employs TRBV18 and TRBJ2-1, with a weak D call TRBD2 (5 bases). Trimming removed 3 bases from V and 3 bases from J, with 9 bases in between. The CDR3 is 14 amino acids. Germline V gene data show CDR1 as KGHSH and CDR2 as LQKENI. The CDR3 DNA reads as TGTGCCAGCTCACCGACGGGAATCTACAATGAGCAGTTCTTC. Translating gives CASSPTGIYNEQFF. The entire variable domain, with the rest obtained from reference TRBV18 and TRBJ2-1, is as follows: NAGVMQNPRHLVRRRGQEARLRCSPMKGHSHVYWYRQLPEEGLKFMVYLQKENIIDESGMPKERFSAEFPKEGPSILRIQQVVRGDSAAYFCASSPTGIYNEQFFGPGTRLTVL.

In nucleotides, the CDR3 is TGTGCCAGCAGCTTAGGTGGGAACTATGGCTACACCTTC. The encoded protein is CASSLGGNYGYTF. V usage is TRBV7-2 and J usage is TRBJ1-2; D remains ambiguous. Germline-derived CDR1 and CDR2 are SGHTA and FQGNSA. Trimming cost V 1 base and J 2 bases, with 5 bases left between them. CDR3 length: 13 amino acids.

V gene TRBV10-3 combines with J gene TRBJ2-7, with D perhaps TRBD1 (5 bases). The CDR3 consists of 15 residues. Germline values: CDR1 ENHRY, CDR2 SYGVKD. Trimming stripped 3 bases from V and 0 bases from J, with 12 bases between. The CDR3 DNA is TGTGCCATCAGTGATTATCCAACAGGCTCCTACGAGCAGTACTTC. Translated: CAISDYPTGSYEQYF.